The following is a TCR beta chain sequence with its context. Germline V gene sequence: CDR1 SNHLY, CDR2 FYNNEI. The CDR3 sequence is 14 residues long. V lost 7 bases and J 7 bases, leaving 19 bases between the germline ends. The data were taken from a study of blood T cell repertoires in COVID-19. Whole-study context: Specimens from acute and convalescent COVID-19 originated in the United States, Italy and Spain.

Some clones are missing from TCRdb's copy, which holds only in-frame ones; the method was immunoSEQ multiplex PCR. There are about 240,000 clones in the sample; about 81% occur only once, and roughly 8% lies in the top ten. The sequence was collected from an elderly woman with COVID-19, enrolled during active disease. This chain uses TRBV2 with TRBJ1-2, with D unresolved. The sample was peripheral blood. CDR3 amino acids: CASTPVGVISGYTF. The CDR3 bases are TGTGCCAGCACCCCCGTCGGGGTTATCAGTGGCTACACCTTC.